This T cell receptor beta chain was sequenced during a study of human T cells and chemical hapten exposure. Germline V gives CDR1 SGHTA, CDR2 FQGNSA. J lost 0 bases, V lost 0 bases, and 8 bases had no gene match. This CDR3 spans 18 amino acids. MiXCR, applied by TCRdb to the RACE reads, yields one record per CDR3 protein. Of 50,000 to 65,000 distinct CDR3 sequences in the sample, approximately 10% were seen once. This clonotype occurred many times. The antigen remains undetermined. Stated time point: pre-sensitization, week 0. Specified treatment: therapeutic diphenylcyclopropenone sensitization with weekly scalp DPC. Study-wide results and limits: DPC sensitization produced no change in TCRs with frequency above 1 in 1000.

The chain recombines TRBV7-2 with TRBJ1-1, with 9 bases that match TRBD1. This receptor was identified in a woman aged 40-49 years with alopecia areata. Some clones in this sample may be carry-over from other donors' samples. Sequencing was performed on whole blood, taken in connection with sensitization to the hapten diphenylcyclopropenone (DPC). The CDR3 sequence: CASSLAGRTGVLNTEAFF. The CDR3 DNA reads as TGTGCCAGCAGCTTAGCGGGACGGACAGGGGTCCTGAACACTGAAGCTTTCTTT.